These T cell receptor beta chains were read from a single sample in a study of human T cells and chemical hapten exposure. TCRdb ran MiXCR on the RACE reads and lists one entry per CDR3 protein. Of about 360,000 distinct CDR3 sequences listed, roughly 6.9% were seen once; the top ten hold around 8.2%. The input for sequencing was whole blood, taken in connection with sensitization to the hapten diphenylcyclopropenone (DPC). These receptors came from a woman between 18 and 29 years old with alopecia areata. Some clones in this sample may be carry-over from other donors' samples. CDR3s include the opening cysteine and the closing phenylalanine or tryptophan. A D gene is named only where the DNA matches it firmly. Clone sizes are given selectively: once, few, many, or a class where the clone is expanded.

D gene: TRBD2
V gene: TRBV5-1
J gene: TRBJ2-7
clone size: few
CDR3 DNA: TGCGCCAGCAGCTTGTCGGGAGGGATCCACGAGCAGTACTTC
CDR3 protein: CASSLSGGIHEQYF

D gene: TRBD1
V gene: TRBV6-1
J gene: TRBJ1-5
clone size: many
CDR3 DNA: TGTGCCAGCAGAGCCCGGGGACAGGCCGATAAGATCAATCAGCCCCAGCATTTT
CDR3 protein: CASRARGQADKINQPQHF

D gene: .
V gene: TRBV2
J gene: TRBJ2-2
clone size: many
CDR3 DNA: TGTGCCAGCACGGGCTACACCGGGGAGCTGTTTTTT
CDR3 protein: CASTGYTGELFF

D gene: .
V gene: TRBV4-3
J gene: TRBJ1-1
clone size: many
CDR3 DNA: TGCGCCAGCAGCCAAGATGTGGGGCTGAACACTGAAGCTTTCTTT
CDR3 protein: CASSQDVGLNTEAFF

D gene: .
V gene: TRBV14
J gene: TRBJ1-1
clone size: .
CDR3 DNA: TGTGCCAGCAGCTATACAGGGTGGACTGAAGCTTTCTTT
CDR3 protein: CASSYTGWTEAFF

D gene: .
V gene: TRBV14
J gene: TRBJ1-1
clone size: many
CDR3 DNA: TGTGCCAGCAGCCATCTTCCGGGTCCGCCGGCTTTCTTT
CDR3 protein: CASSHLPGPPAFF

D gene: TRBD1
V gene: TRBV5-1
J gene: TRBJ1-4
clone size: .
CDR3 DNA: TGCGCCAGCAGCGCGGGACAGTCAACTAATGAAAAACTGTTTTTT
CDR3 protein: CASSAGQSTNEKLFF

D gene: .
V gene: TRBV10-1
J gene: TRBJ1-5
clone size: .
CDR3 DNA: TGCGCCAGCATTCGAAATGGGAAAAGGGCAGGTAATCAGCCCCAGCATTTT
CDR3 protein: CASIRNGKRAGNQPQHF

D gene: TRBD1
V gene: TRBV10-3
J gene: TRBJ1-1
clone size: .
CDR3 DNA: TGTGCCATTAAAGACAGGGAGGGTCTGAACACTGAAGCTTTCTTT
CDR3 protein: CAIKDREGLNTEAFF

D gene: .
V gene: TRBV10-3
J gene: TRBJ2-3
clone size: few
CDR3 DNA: TGTGCCATCAGTGGAATACCCAGCACAGATACGCAGTATTTT
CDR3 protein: CAISGIPSTDTQYF

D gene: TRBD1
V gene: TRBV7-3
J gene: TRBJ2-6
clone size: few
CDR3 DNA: TGTGCCACTTCAAGGGGGCCGCCCGTCTCTGGGGCCAACGTCCTGACTTTC
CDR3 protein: CATSRGPPVSGANVLTF

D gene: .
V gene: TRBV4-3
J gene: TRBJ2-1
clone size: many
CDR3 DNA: TGCGCCAGCAGCTTCCGGGACGGTAACAATGAGCAGTTCTTC
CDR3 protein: CASSFRDGNNEQFF

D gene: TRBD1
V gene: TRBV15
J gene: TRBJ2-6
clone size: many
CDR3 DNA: TGTGCCACCAGCAGAGAAGGACAGGGGACTGGGGCCAACGTCCTGACTTTC
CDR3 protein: CATSREGQGTGANVLTF

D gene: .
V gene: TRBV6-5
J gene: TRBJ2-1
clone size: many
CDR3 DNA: TGTGCCAGCAGTTACCCGGCCAGAGGTTTTAAAAGCTCCTACAATGAGCAGTTCTTC
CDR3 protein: CASSYPARGFKSSYNEQFF

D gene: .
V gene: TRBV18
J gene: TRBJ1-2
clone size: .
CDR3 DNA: TGTGCCAGCTCCCCCGGAAGATATGGCTACACCTTC
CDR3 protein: CASSPGRYGYTF

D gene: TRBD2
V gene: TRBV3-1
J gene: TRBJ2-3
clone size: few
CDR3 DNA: TGTGCCAGCAGCCAAGTTGGGGCTAGCGGGGGCCCGGGCACAGATACGCAGTATTTT
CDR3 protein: CASSQVGASGGPGTDTQYF

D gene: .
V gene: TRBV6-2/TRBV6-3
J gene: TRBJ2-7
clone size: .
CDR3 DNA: TGTGCCAGCAGTTACCCCCCTCCATTCGAGCAGTACTTC
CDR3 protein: CASSYPPPFEQYF

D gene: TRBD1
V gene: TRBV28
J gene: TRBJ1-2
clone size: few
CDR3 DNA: TGTGCCAGCAACCTTAACAGGGGGCTAGGAGGCTACACCTTC
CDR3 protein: CASNLNRGLGGYTF

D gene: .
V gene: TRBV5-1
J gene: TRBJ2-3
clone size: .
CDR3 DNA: TGCGCCAGCAGCTTGAGTCCCGGGGGAGGATCGAGCACAGATACGCAGTATTTT
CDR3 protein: CASSLSPGGGSSTDTQYF

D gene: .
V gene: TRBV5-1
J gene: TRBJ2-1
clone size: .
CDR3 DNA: TGCGCCAGCAAGGAGGGCTCGGAATGGGAGCAGTTCTTC
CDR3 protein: CASKEGSEWEQFF

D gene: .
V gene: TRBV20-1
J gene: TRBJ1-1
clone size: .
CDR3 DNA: TGCAGTACCTTCCTTTGGGTCAACACTGAAGCTTTCTTT
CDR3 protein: CSTFLWVNTEAFF

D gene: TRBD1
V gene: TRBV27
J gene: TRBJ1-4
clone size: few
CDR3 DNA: TGTGCCAGCAGTTTAAGAGGGCAGGGGGCAACTAATGAAAAACTGTTTTTT
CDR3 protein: CASSLRGQGATNEKLFF

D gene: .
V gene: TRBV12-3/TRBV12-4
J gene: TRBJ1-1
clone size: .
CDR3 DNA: TGTGCCAGCAGTTTTCTCGACGAAGCTTTCTTT
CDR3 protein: CASSFLDEAFF

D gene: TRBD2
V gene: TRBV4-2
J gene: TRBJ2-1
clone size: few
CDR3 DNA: TGTGCCAGCAGCCAAGTCGAGTTAGCGGGGGCTACTTGGGGTAATGAGCAGTTCTTC
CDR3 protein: CASSQVELAGATWGNEQFF

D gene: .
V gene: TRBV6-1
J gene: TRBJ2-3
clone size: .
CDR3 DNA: TGTGCCAGCAGTAATTGGGCCGGAAGCTCCCCAGATACGCAGTATTTT
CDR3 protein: CASSNWAGSSPDTQYF

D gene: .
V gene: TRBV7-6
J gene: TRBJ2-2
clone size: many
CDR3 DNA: TGTGCCAGCAGCTTAGCAGGGGCCCTTAACACCGGGGAGCTGTTTTTT
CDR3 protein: CASSLAGALNTGELFF

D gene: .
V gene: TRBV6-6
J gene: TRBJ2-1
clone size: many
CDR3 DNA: TGTGCCAGCAGACTAACCTCCGACAGTTCCTACAATGAGCAGTTCTTC
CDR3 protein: CASRLTSDSSYNEQFF

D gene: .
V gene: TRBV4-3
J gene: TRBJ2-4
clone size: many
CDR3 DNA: TGCGCCAGCAGCCAAGATGTGCTAGCCAAAAACATTCAGTACTTC
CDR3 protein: CASSQDVLAKNIQYF

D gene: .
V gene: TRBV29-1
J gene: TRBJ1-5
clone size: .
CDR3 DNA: TGCAGCGTGGTGGTTGGAGCCAATCAGCCCCAGCATTTT
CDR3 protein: CSVVVGANQPQHF

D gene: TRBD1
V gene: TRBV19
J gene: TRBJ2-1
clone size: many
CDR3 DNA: TGTGCCAGTAGCCCCACCGGGACAGGGAGTCGGAATGAGCAGTTCTTC
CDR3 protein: CASSPTGTGSRNEQFF

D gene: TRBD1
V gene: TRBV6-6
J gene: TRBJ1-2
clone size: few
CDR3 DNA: TGTGCCAGCAGGGGACAGACAGACTATGGCTACACCTTC
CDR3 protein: CASRGQTDYGYTF